Each of the 32 T cell receptor beta chains below was sequenced from the same sample in a study of blood T cell repertoires in COVID-19. Measured with immunoSEQ multiplex PCR; TCRdb has only the in-frame clones, and not every one. The data show approximately 210,000 clones, with around 86% seen just once and approximately 2.1% held by the top ten. The sequencing input was peripheral blood. The source of these receptors is a man aged 25 to 40 who had recovered from COVID-19.

This clone was found a few times. The chain couples TRBV6-5 to TRBJ1-1; D might be TRBD1 (6 bases). The CDR3 loop spans 14 amino acids. Germline CDR1 reads MNHEY; CDR2 reads SVGAGI. V dropped 6 bases and J dropped 4 bases, with 15 bases sitting between them. CDR3 DNA: TGTGCCAGCAGGCTAGGGGGGGGTGGCACTGAAGCTTTCTTT. This gives the protein CASRLGGGGTEAFF.

This clone was detected only a few times. The V gene is TRBV6-4, the J gene TRBJ2-6; TRBD1 matches 9 bases. Looked up from germline, CDR1 is MRHNA and CDR2 is SNTAGT. V lost 4 bases to trimming and J lost 3 bases; unmatched junction nucleotides: 1. This CDR3 is built from 15 residues. In nucleotides, the CDR3 is TGTGCCAGCAGTGCGGGACAGGGTGGGGCCAACGTCCTGACTTTC. Translating gives CASSAGQGGANVLTF.

The V and J genes are TRBV5-5 and TRBJ1-2, with a tentative D call TRBD1 (5 bases). In germline, CDR1 is SGHKS, CDR2 YYEKEE (reference sequence). The CDR3 extends over 15 amino acids. V dropped 3 bases and J dropped 3 bases, with 15 bases sitting between them. CDR3 nucleotides: TGTGCCAGCAGCTCCCGGCAGGGCGGCCACTATGGCTACACCTTC. Protein sequence: CASSSRQGGHYGYTF.

This chain links TRBV5-8 with TRBJ2-7, with 10 bases aligning to TRBD1. The germline V gene has CDR1 SGHTS and CDR2 YDEGEE. The trim removed 6 bases at V and 2 bases at J, leaving 8 bases unmatched. The CDR3 runs 15 residues. In DNA, the CDR3 is TGTGCCAGCACCTCGGGGACAGGGGTCACCTACGAGCAGTACTTC. This translates into CASTSGTGVTYEQYF.

J is TRBJ1-1 and V is TRBV4-3, with 7 bases matching TRBD1. V shed 0 bases, J shed 0 bases, and the junction held 10 bases outside the gene matches. The CDR3 loop spans 18 amino acids. Germline V lookup: CDR1 LGHNA, CDR2 YSLEER. DNA of the CDR3: TGCGCCAGCAGCCAAGAACTTAGGGGGCCAAAACTGAACACTGAAGCTTTCTTT. This encodes CASSQELRGPKLNTEAFF.

This chain uses TRBV5-1 with TRBJ2-7; possible D gene TRBD1, 6 bases. The CDR3 has 15 residues. Between the trimmed V and J ends, which lost 1 base and 4 bases, there was a span of 15 bases. Germline V gene sequence: CDR1 SGHRS, CDR2 YFSETQ. CDR3 sequence reads: CASSLTTGDLYEQYF. In nucleotides, the CDR3 is TGCGCCAGCAGCTTGACGACAGGAGACCTTTACGAGCAGTACTTC.

The chain is built from TRBV19 and TRBJ2-5; D is possibly TRBD2 (5 bases). CDR1 LNHDA and CDR2 SQIVND come from the germline V gene (reference sequence). Trimming left V 1 base short and J 1 base short, with 10 bases between. The CDR3 consists of 15 residues. The CDR3 region is CASSIGSGRQETQYF. The CDR3 bases are TGTGCCAGTAGTATAGGAAGCGGTCGCCAAGAGACCCAGTACTTC.

CDR3 residues: CASSPDRDRGLDEKLFF. CDR3 DNA: TGTGCCAGCAGCCCAGACCGGGACAGGGGATTGGATGAAAAACTGTTTTTT. The chain employs TRBV5-8 and TRBJ1-4, with TRBD1 matching 10 bases. V shed 4 bases, J shed 6 bases, and the junction held 12 bases outside the gene matches. The CDR3 covers 17 residues. CDR1 SGHTS and CDR2 YDEGEE come from the germline V gene.

The chain carries TRBV24-1 and TRBJ2-3; D not resolved. The germline V and J ends were trimmed by 7 bases and 0 bases, with 7 bases remaining between them. Germline CDR1 KGHDR, CDR2 SFDVKD. This CDR3 region has 13 residues. The CDR3 DNA is TGTGCCACCAGGGCCGCAAGCACAGATACGCAGTATTTT. Protein sequence: CATRAASTDTQYF.

The genes are TRBV4-1 and TRBJ1-2; TRBD1 aligns across 7 bases. Losses at the gene ends were 4 bases for V and 4 bases for J; bases not matched to a gene: 6. Germline-derived CDR1 and CDR2 are MGHRA and YSYEKL. The CDR3 runs to 14 residues. CDR3: CASSPPRTGYGYTF. CDR3 nucleotides: TGCGCCAGCAGCCCCCCTAGGACAGGCTATGGCTACACCTTC.

The chain has TRBV3-1 (or the pseudogene TRBV3-2) and TRBJ2-1; the match to TRBD2 covers 10 bases. Germline CDR1 and CDR2: LGHDT and YNNKEL (reference sequence). J was trimmed by 4 bases and V by 4 bases; bases with no gene match: 4. There are 15 residues in the CDR3. The CDR3 is CASSPRTSGYNEQFF. CDR3 DNA sequence: TGTGCCAGCAGCCCGCGGACTAGCGGTTACAATGAGCAGTTCTTC.

The genes are TRBV27 and TRBJ2-7; D gene ambiguous. The V and J ends lost 2 bases and 3 bases respectively, with 11 bases between them. Germline V gives CDR1 MNHEY, CDR2 SMNVEV (reference sequence). The CDR3 contains 14 residues. DNA for the CDR3: TGTGCCAGCAGTTTAACTCCCGTTTTCTACGAGCAGTACTTC. The encoded protein is CASSLTPVFYEQYF.

The V and J genes are TRBV2 and TRBJ1-5; no clear D. V lost 5 bases to trimming and J lost 4 bases, with 6 bases between them. CDR3 length equals 12 residues. The germline CDR1 and CDR2 sequences are SNHLY and FYNNEI. The CDR3 nucleotides are TGTGCCAGCAGTATCGAGAATCAGCCCCAGCATTTT. It encodes CASSIENQPQHF.

The chain is built from TRBV6-4 and TRBJ2-2; D gene ambiguous. CDR3 length equals 14 residues. Between the trimmed V and J ends, which lost 7 bases and 7 bases, there was a span of 16 bases. Germline CDR1 reads MRHNA; CDR2 reads SNTAGT. The CDR3 reads CASTSNHAGGELFF. The DNA for the CDR3 is TGTGCCAGCACATCCAATCACGCAGGCGGGGAGCTGTTTTTT.

J is TRBJ2-7 and V is TRBV5-1, with D tentatively TRBD1 (6 bases). Germline V CDR1 and CDR2: SGHRS, YFSETQ. V lost 4 bases and J 4 bases, leaving 18 bases between the germline ends. The CDR3 has 15 amino acids. Here the CDR3 reads CASSLYWDTRYEQYF. The CDR3 DNA reads TGCGCCAGCAGCCTTTATTGGGACACCCGTTACGAGCAGTACTTC.

This clone was seen only once. The gene calls are TRBV10-1 and TRBJ2-3; D may be TRBD1 (6 bases). This CDR3 is built from 15 residues. V gave up 10 bases and J gave up 1 base, with 18 bases separating them. CDR1 WNHNN and CDR2 SYGVQD come from the germline V gene (reference sequence). CDR3 sequence: CATSSATGGTDTQYF. Written as DNA, the CDR3 is TGCGCCACCTCGTCGGCGACAGGAGGCACAGATACGCAGTATTTT.

This chain uses TRBV12-5 with TRBJ2-3; D not certain. V lost 2 bases to trimming and J lost 3 bases, with 6 bases between them. CDR1 is LGHNT and CDR2 is FRNRAP in the germline V gene. The CDR3 consists of 13 residues. CDR3 in amino acids: CASGLQATDTQYF. CDR3 in DNA: TGTGCTAGTGGTTTGCAAGCAACAGATACGCAGTATTTT. The full variable domain, in which reference TRBV12-5 and TRBJ2-3 provide the parts outside the CDR3, is DARVTQTPRHKVTEMGQEVTMRCQPILGHNTVFWYRQTMMQGLELLAYFRNRAPLDDSGMPKDRFSAEMPDATLATLKIQPSEPRDSAVYFCASGLQATDTQYFGPGTRLTVL.

This clone occurred once. The V and J genes are TRBV2 and TRBJ2-7; 7 bases are a match to TRBD1. V trimming: 6 bases; J trimming: 0 bases; junction bases outside the gene matches: 5. Germline V lookup: CDR1 SNHLY, CDR2 FYNNEI. The CDR3 has 14 residues. CDR3 DNA sequence: TGTGCCAGCAGAGAGGGACAGATCTCCTACGAGCAGTACTTC. Amino acids: CASREGQISYEQYF.

This clone is a singleton in its sample. The chain is built from TRBV19 and TRBJ2-3; TRBD2 aligns across 9 bases. This CDR3 contains 14 residues. The trim removed 1 base at V and 7 bases at J, leaving 3 bases unmatched. Germline V gene data show CDR1 as LNHDA and CDR2 as SQIVND (reference sequence). CDR3 DNA sequence: TGTGCCAGTAGTATAGGCGGGGGGGCAAATACGCAGTATTTT. This gives the protein CASSIGGGANTQYF.

The sample holds a few counts of this clone. The gene calls are TRBV10-3 and TRBJ1-6, with 9 bases identical to TRBD1. Trimming cost V 1 base and J 10 bases; bases outside gene matches: 8. Germline-derived CDR1 and CDR2 are ENHRY and SYGVKD. CDR3 length: 16 residues. CDR3 coding DNA: TGTGCCATCAGTGAGTTGTTTGGGACAGGGCTCTCACCCCTCCACTTT. It yields the protein CAISELFGTGLSPLHF.

The J gene is TRBJ2-1, the V gene TRBV2, with 11 bases lining up with TRBD2. CDR3 size: 14 residues. The junction had 5 bases not matched to a gene; V was cut back by 6 bases and J by 7 bases. Germline CDR1 and CDR2: SNHLY and FYNNEI. The CDR3, as DNA: TGTGCCAGCAGACTAGCGGGGGTCTGGAATGAGCAGTTCTTC. It encodes CASRLAGVWNEQFF.

The chain has TRBV5-1 and TRBJ2-7; TRBD1 aligns across 7 bases. This CDR3 comprises 12 residues. V lost 4 bases to trimming and J lost 3 bases; unmatched junction nucleotides: 1. Germline V gene data show CDR1 as SGHRS and CDR2 as YFSETQ. The DNA for the CDR3 is TGCGCCAGCAGCACAGGGGACTACGAGCAGTACTTC. This translates into CASSTGDYEQYF.

The chain carries TRBV19 and TRBJ2-7; D is unresolved. V was clipped by 4 bases and J by 5 bases, with 12 bases between them. The germline CDR1 and CDR2 sequences are LNHDA and SQIVND (reference sequence). The CDR3 has 13 amino acids. In DNA form, the CDR3 reads TGTGCCAGTAGTAGAGGCCATACGAACGAGCAGTACTTC. Translated: CASSRGHTNEQYF.

The chain joins TRBV11-2 to TRBJ1-6; D gene ambiguous. The germline V gene has CDR1 SGHAT and CDR2 FQNNGV. V dropped 7 bases and J dropped 7 bases, with 17 bases sitting between them. The CDR3 contains 15 residues. CDR3 residues: CASTLEFRENSPLHF. CDR3 nucleotide sequence: TGTGCCAGCACCTTGGAATTCCGGGAGAATTCACCCCTCCACTTT.

With respect to this clone: Other DNA variants within this sample encode the same CDR3. V usage is TRBV3-1 (or the pseudogene TRBV3-2) and J usage is TRBJ2-7; no firm D call. The CDR3 is made up of 11 amino acids. Trimming left V 1 base short and J 7 bases short, with 5 bases between. The germline V gene has CDR1 LGHDT and CDR2 YNNKEL (reference sequence). CDR3 DNA sequence: TGTGCCAGCAGCCAAGGCGTAGAGCAGTACTTC. This sequence encodes CASSQGVEQYF.

V is TRBV5-1 and J is TRBJ1-2; D is perhaps TRBD1 (5 bases). The CDR3 spans 13 residues. CDR1 SGHRS and CDR2 YFSETQ come from the germline V gene. V lost 4 bases, J lost 3 bases, and 10 bases lay in between. The CDR3 DNA reads as TGCGCCAGCAGCCTCGGGGGAGACTATGGCTACACCTTC. Translation: CASSLGGDYGYTF.

The gene calls are TRBV6-5 and TRBJ1-5; D gene ambiguous. V was clipped by 7 bases and J by 0 bases, with 7 bases between them. The CDR3 contains 13 residues. Looked up from germline, CDR1 is MNHEY and CDR2 is SVGAGI. The CDR3 loop is CASTAYSNQPQHF. The DNA of the CDR3 is TGTGCCAGCACCGCGTATAGCAATCAGCCCCAGCATTTT.

A remark on this clone: Relative to the germline gene, one junction end is altered; a read error may explain this. The chain uses TRBV4-3 and TRBJ2-3; possibly TRBD2 for D (5 bases). The CDR3 has 15 amino acids. In germline, CDR1 is LGHNA, CDR2 YSLEER. CDR3 in DNA: TGCGCCAGCAGTCAAGCCCCCGGGGGCACAGATACGCAGTATTTT. Its translation is CASSQAPGGTDTQYF.

This chain uses TRBV7-2 with TRBJ2-5; a possible D gene is TRBD2 (6 bases). Germline V CDR1 and CDR2: SGHTA, FQGNSA. CDR3 size: 15 residues. The V and J ends lost 1 base and 2 bases respectively, with 11 bases between them. CDR3 DNA sequence: TGTGCCAGCAGCTTAGGCGGGGAGAGTCAAGAGACCCAGTACTTC. It codes for CASSLGGESQETQYF. The full variable domain, its missing parts supplied by reference TRBV7-2 and TRBJ2-5, is GAGVSQSPSNKVTEKGKDVELRCDPISGHTALYWYRQSLGQGLEFLIYFQGNSAPDKSGLPSDRFSAERTGGSVSTLTIQRTQQEDSAVYLCASSLGGESQETQYFGPGTRLLVL.

The rearrangement joins TRBV12-3 or TRBV12-4 to TRBJ1-1, with D uncertain. The CDR3 has 11 residues. V lost 6 bases, J lost 3 bases, and 5 bases lay in between. The CDR3 nucleotides read TGTGCCAGCAGCCTATACACTGAAGCTTTCTTT. Its protein product is CASSLYTEAFF.

The chain is built from TRBV19 and TRBJ1-1, with a possible D match to TRBD1 (6 bases). This CDR3 is built from 13 residues. CDR1 LNHDA and CDR2 SQIVND come from the germline V gene (reference sequence). V lost 7 bases to trimming and J lost 7 bases, with 16 bases between them. CDR3 nucleotides: TGTGCCAGTATCCCCTCAGGGGTGGGTGAAGCTTTCTTT. Its protein is CASIPSGVGEAFF.

The DNA for the CDR3 is TGCGCCAGCAGCCAAGAGGGACAGGGCATTGGCTACACCTTC. This translates into CASSQEGQGIGYTF. The J gene is TRBJ1-2, the V gene TRBV4-3; 9 bases agree with TRBD1. The CDR3 sequence is 14 residues long. Germline loops: CDR1 LGHNA, CDR2 YSLEER. J lost 7 bases, V lost 0 bases, and 3 bases had no gene match.